The source of this T cell receptor (beta chain) is a study of blood T cell repertoires in COVID-19. Study overall: PBMCs, B-cell-depleted T cells, or T cells provided the cDNA or gDNA that made up the material.

This CDR3 comprises 15 residues. Trimming at V came to 5 bases and at J to 4 bases, leaving 7 bases not matched to a gene. CDR1 is KGHSH, CDR2 LQKENI, per germline. This table comes from immunoSEQ multiplex PCR, and its TCRdb copy is limited to in-frame clones, with some not included. The sample yields around 130,000 clones, over 80% seen once. The rearrangement links TRBV18 to TRBJ2-3; 9 nucleotides agree with TRBD1. The source material was peripheral blood. The sequence derives from a man in his 70s with acute or convalescent COVID-19. CDR3 sequence: CASSSSQGAADTQYF. DNA for the CDR3: TGTGCCAGCTCATCTTCACAGGGGGCTGCAGATACGCAGTATTTT.